This TCR beta chain was identified in a study of PD-1 blockade in classical Hodgkin lymphoma. General observations from the study: Reported baseline diversity: healthy donors highest, relapsed/refractory patients lowest. Patients newly diagnosed and complete responders had comparable baseline diversity.

Sample time point: cycle 4 day 1 (C4D1), after more than five weeks of nivolumab. Each of the patients experienced relapse following autologous stem cell transplantation, and their brentuximab vedotin exposure differed. Patients had relapsed/refractory classical Hodgkin lymphoma with complete response, partial response or progressive disease as best response. There are 15 residues in the CDR3. CDR1 is MRHNA, CDR2 SNTAGT, per germline. Trimming shortened V by 0 bases and J by 0 bases, and 7 bases separated the two germline ends. The protocol was immunoSEQ multiplex PCR, while the TCRdb copy is restricted to in-frame clones and leaves out a portion. Of 90,000 to 140,000 clones in the sample, roughly nine tenths are singletons; the top ten hold around a fifth. Concerning this clone: Its antigen is still unknown.

The rearrangement links TRBV6-4 to TRBJ2-3, with D perhaps matching TRBD2 (5 bases). The sequences come from peripheral blood mononuclear cells (PBMCs), collected before the fourth cycle of nivolumab. The TCR comes from a human donor with classical Hodgkin lymphoma. The CDR3 sequence: CASSDSAGSTDTQYF. The CDR3, as DNA: TGTGCCAGCAGTGACTCGGCGGGCAGCACAGATACGCAGTATTTT.